The present entry profiles one T cell receptor beta chain with its context. The antigen remains unidentified. This sample was included in a study of vaccination effects on CD4 cells after COVID-19. Ahead of sequencing, the ViraFEST assay grew antigen-specific CD4+ T cells using viral peptide pools. Once cultured for approximately ten days, the cells underwent separation to obtain CD4+ T cells. All vaccine recipients tested negative for nucleocapsid antibodies and had never contracted SARS-CoV-2 infection. A half-medium replacement with IL-2 medium was carried out on days 3 and 7. The length of the CDR3 is 13 residues. The germline V gene encodes CDR1 MNHEY and CDR2 SMNVEV (reference sequence). Trimming took 6 bases from V and 4 from J, leaving 10 bases between them. The table came from immunoSEQ multiplex PCR; TCRdb's copy has only in-frame clones and leaves some out. The table lists some 25,000 clones, over 55% of them singletons.

Sample: CD4+ T cells from PBMCs cultured with HCoV-OC43 spike peptides, taken before COVID-19 vaccination. Noted subset: HCoV-OC43 spike overlapping peptide pool stimulation. The chain has TRBV27 and TRBJ1-3; no clear D. This receptor was obtained from a human donor who received a COVID-19 vaccine. The CDR3 nucleotides read TGTGCCAGCAGATTCTCGGGGGGAAACACCATATATTTT. Translated, it gives CASRFSGGNTIYF.